The T cell receptor (beta chain) under discussion was sequenced for a study of vaccination effects on CD4 cells after COVID-19. Study background: Expansion with viral peptide pools was applied to antigen-specific CD4+ T cells by the ViraFEST assay prior to sequencing.

As to this clone: Its antigen is undetermined.

Study-wide results and limits: The study found marked clonal contraction of infection- and vaccine-induced clones late after vaccination.

The CDR3 runs to 13 residues. Germline values: CDR1 LGHDT, CDR2 YNNKEL (reference sequence). The ends were cut back, 6 bases at V and 4 bases at J, with 9 bases in the middle. CD4+ T cells were isolated after less than 13 days of culture. Either the BNT162b2 or mRNA-1273 vaccine was given to participants in two doses. Testing of the vaccine recipients showed negative nucleocapsid antibodies and no prior SARS-CoV-2 infection. Clones were sequenced by immunoSEQ multiplex PCR, and TCRdb holds only the in-frame ones, with some missing. This sample carries approximately 47,000 clones, roughly 72% of them seen once, and the ten largest clones take roughly 7.2%.

The TCR was taken from a human donor who received a COVID-19 vaccine. This chain links TRBV3-1 (or the pseudogene TRBV3-2) with TRBJ2-2; no firm D call. The specimen comprised CD4+ T cells from PBMCs cultured without peptide, sampled after COVID-19 vaccination. CDR3 amino acids: CASRPLGTGELFF. The CDR3 coding sequence is TGTGCCAGCAGACCCCTCGGCACCGGGGAGCTGTTTTTT.